The T cell receptor beta chain under discussion was sequenced for a study of blood T cells in healthy people across ages. Primers used in a second PCR of about 6 to 11 cycles were a sample-barcoded 5' primer and a J-beta primer mix. Each CDR3 protein is one row after TCRdb ran MiXCR on the 5' RACE reads. The data show around 1,500,000 distinct CDR3 sequences, with around two fifths seen just once and roughly 7.9% held by the top ten. Germline loops: CDR1 MNHNS, CDR2 SASEGT. The CDR3 is 14 residues long. Trimming cost V 1 base and J 6 bases; bases outside gene matches: 3. The V gene is TRBV6-1, the J gene TRBJ1-2; 9 nucleotides line up with TRBD1. Sequencing was carried out using blood. The clonotype originates from a woman younger than 35 in good health. The CDR3 sequence: CASSEGDRGDGYTF. CDR3 DNA: TGTGCCAGCAGTGAAGGTGACAGGGGGGATGGCTACACCTTC.